A single sample gave rise to the 32 T cell receptor beta chains below, sequenced in a study of T cell changes during pregnancy in multiple sclerosis. Some clones are missing from TCRdb's copy, which holds only in-frame ones; the method was immunoSEQ multiplex PCR. This table holds 50,000 or so clones, about nine tenths found once. The sequences come from CD4+ T cells from peripheral blood mononuclear cells, collected after pregnancy. Receptors were obtained from a female donor with multiple sclerosis, enrolled in a pregnancy study.

The genes are TRBV29-1 and TRBJ1-3; D gene uncertain. Trimming took 5 bases from V and 0 from J, leaving 8 bases between them. The CDR3 consists of 13 residues. CDR1 SQVTM and CDR2 ANQGSEA come from the germline V gene. CDR3 protein: CSVSQSSGNTIYF. The CDR3 nucleotides are TGCAGCGTTTCACAAAGCTCTGGAAACACCATATATTTT.

This chain uses TRBV7-2 with TRBJ2-1; 15 nucleotides match TRBD2. CDR3 length equals 16 residues. CDR1 is SGHTA and CDR2 is FQGNSA in the germline V gene. V shed 0 bases and J 9 bases; nucleotides not matched to a gene: 3. The CDR3 sequence: CASSLAGLAGGIEQFF. CDR3 coding DNA: TGTGCCAGCAGCTTAGCTGGACTAGCGGGAGGGATTGAGCAGTTCTTC. Complete variable domain (other parts from reference TRBV7-2 and TRBJ2-1): GAGVSQSPSNKVTEKGKDVELRCDPISGHTALYWYRQSLGQGLEFLIYFQGNSAPDKSGLPSDRFSAERTGGSVSTLTIQRTQQEDSAVYLCASSLAGLAGGIEQFFGPGTRLTVL.

V is TRBV6-1 and J is TRBJ2-3; possibly TRBD2 for D (6 bases). Trimming left V 3 bases short and J 3 bases short, with 10 bases between. The CDR3 loop spans 14 amino acids. Germline V CDR1 and CDR2: MNHNS, SASEGT. Here the CDR3 reads CASSDVGGTDTQYF. As DNA, the CDR3 is TGTGCCAGCAGTGATGTTGGGGGGACAGATACGCAGTATTTT.

This sequence joins TRBV20-1 and TRBJ2-2; no definite D call. CDR3 length: 11 residues. Germline V gene lookup returns CDR1 DFQATT and CDR2 SNEGSKA (reference sequence). The V end was cut by 6 bases, the J end by 1 base, with 3 bases between. The CDR3 spells CSALNTGELFF. DNA of the CDR3: TGCAGTGCCTTGAACACCGGGGAGCTGTTTTTT.

The V and J genes are TRBV19 and TRBJ1-6; TRBD1 is a possible D gene (5 bases). CDR1 is LNHDA, CDR2 SQIVND, per germline (reference sequence). The CDR3 length is 14 residues. Trimming stripped 11 bases from V and 7 bases from J, with 18 bases between. This CDR3 reads CASKGWERNSPLHF. DNA of the CDR3: TGTGCCTCGAAGGGGTGGGAACGAAATTCACCCCTCCACTTT.

The chain couples TRBV2 to TRBJ2-3; TRBD2 agrees at 9 bases. Germline trimming cut 6 bases from V and 2 bases from J; bases unmatched to any gene: 15. The germline CDR1 and CDR2 sequences are SNHLY and FYNNEI. This CDR3 is built from 18 residues. CDR3 sequence: CASRSGRAAGGITDTQYF. CDR3 nucleotide sequence: TGTGCCAGCAGATCGGGACGGGCGGCGGGAGGGATCACAGATACGCAGTATTTT.

The CDR3 coding sequence is TGTGCCTGGGTAAGCGGGAGGGCCATTACGTCAACAGATACGCAGTATTTT. Its translation: CAWVSGRAITSTDTQYF. The gene calls are TRBV30 and TRBJ2-3, with 10 bases fitting TRBD2. Germline CDR1 reads GTSNPN; CDR2 reads SVGIG (reference sequence). V shed 5 bases, J shed 3 bases, and the junction held 14 bases outside the gene matches. This CDR3 has 17 amino acids.

The J gene is TRBJ2-3, the V gene TRBV11-2; D is possibly TRBD2 (6 bases). V was pared by 0 bases and J by 2 bases, with 9 bases between. Germline V gives CDR1 SGHAT, CDR2 FQNNGV. This CDR3 spans 15 amino acids. The CDR3 DNA is TGTGCCAGCAGCTTAGAGCGGGGTTCCACAGATACGCAGTATTTT. Its translation is CASSLERGSTDTQYF.

The sample holds a few counts of this clone. V and J are TRBV5-6 and TRBJ2-4; 8 bases map to TRBD2. CDR1 is SGHDT, CDR2 YYEEEE, per germline. The CDR3 sequence is 16 residues long. The trim removed 0 bases at V and 1 base at J, leaving 3 bases unmatched. The CDR3 reads CASSLGSGGAKNIQYF. The CDR3 DNA reads TGTGCCAGCAGCTTGGGTTCGGGGGGGGCCAAAAACATTCAGTACTTC. Combining the CDR3 with reference TRBV5-6 and TRBJ2-4 gives the whole variable domain DAGVTQSPTHLIKTRGQQVTLRCSPKSGHDTVSWYQQALGQGPQFIFQYYEEEERQRGNFPDRFSGHQFPNYSSELNVNALLLGDSALYLCASSLGSGGAKNIQYFGAGTRLSVL.

This chain links TRBV9 with TRBJ1-2, with 7 bases that match TRBD1. This CDR3 is 16 amino acids long. The V and J ends lost 4 bases and 0 bases, in that order; junction bases with no gene match: 9. Germline V CDR1 and CDR2: SGDLS, YYNGEE. CDR3 coding DNA: TGTGCCAGCAGCTATTATGACAGGGTTTCTAACTATGGCTACACCTTC. Its translation is CASSYYDRVSNYGYTF.

The genes are TRBV5-4 and TRBJ2-3, with D tentatively TRBD2 (5 bases). Germline V gene sequence: CDR1 SGHNT, CDR2 YYREEE (reference sequence). V dropped 4 bases and J dropped 3 bases, with 15 bases sitting between them. The CDR3 contains 15 residues. CDR3 DNA: TGTGCCAGCAGCCGTGGCGGGCAGAGGACAGATACGCAGTATTTT. As protein: CASSRGGQRTDTQYF.

This chain joins TRBV30 and TRBJ2-1; D is uncertain. The CDR3 contains 12 residues. Trimming removed 4 bases from V and 8 bases from J, with 12 bases in between. In germline, CDR1 is GTSNPN, CDR2 SVGIG (reference sequence). The CDR3: CAWTLYADEQFF. The CDR3 DNA follows: TGTGCCTGGACCCTCTATGCGGATGAGCAGTTCTTC.

The rearrangement links TRBV27 to TRBJ2-7, with 9 positions matching TRBD2. Looked up from germline, CDR1 is MNHEY and CDR2 is SMNVEV (reference sequence). CDR3 length: 14 residues. With V trimmed by 3 bases and J by 4 bases, 4 bases remained unmatched. The CDR3 is CASSFSGSQYEQYF. The CDR3 coding sequence is TGTGCCAGCAGTTTTAGCGGGAGTCAGTACGAGCAGTACTTC.

The V call is TRBV11-2, the J call TRBJ1-2; TRBD1 agrees at 7 bases. This CDR3 comprises 12 residues. Germline lookup yields CDR1 SGHAT and CDR2 FQNNGV. With 2 bases clipped from V and 8 bases from J, the junction kept 2 bases outside the gene matches. The chain's CDR3 is CASSLKGAGYTF. CDR3 nucleotide sequence: TGTGCCAGCAGCTTAAAGGGGGCCGGCTACACCTTC.

The chain employs TRBV28 and TRBJ2-7, with 11 bases aligning to TRBD2. Germline CDR1 MDHEN, CDR2 SYDVKM. This CDR3 has 15 residues. With 6 bases clipped from V and 4 bases from J, the junction kept 8 bases outside the gene matches. CDR3 loop: CASRTSGRKVYEQYF. The CDR3 region has the DNA TGTGCCAGCAGAACTAGCGGGAGAAAGGTTTACGAGCAGTACTTC.

This chain connects TRBV7-9 to TRBJ1-2, with 8 bases fitting TRBD1. CDR3 length: 16 residues. The germline V gene encodes CDR1 SEHNR and CDR2 FQNEAQ (reference sequence). V lost 5 bases, J lost 7 bases, and 15 bases stayed unmatched. Written as DNA, the CDR3 is TGTGCCAGCAGCACGCACACGGGACAGGAGAACCTTGGCTACACCTTC. This gives the protein CASSTHTGQENLGYTF.

The chain is built from TRBV28 and TRBJ2-1; 9 bases line up with TRBD2. J was trimmed by 6 bases and V by 6 bases; bases with no gene match: 18. This CDR3 has 18 amino acids. Germline V gene sequence: CDR1 MDHEN, CDR2 SYDVKM. The CDR3 loop is CASRGLGFSSGRSNEQFF. For the CDR3, the DNA is TGTGCCAGCAGAGGATTGGGGTTTAGTAGCGGGAGATCCAATGAGCAGTTCTTC.

The V call is TRBV6-4, the J call TRBJ2-3, with TRBD1 identical over 10 bases. Germline CDR1 is MRHNA and CDR2 is SNTAGT. Unmatched junction bases numbered 10, after V lost 2 bases and J lost 8 bases. The CDR3 spans 16 residues. CDR3 protein: CASSDGDRGPYSTQYF. CDR3 in DNA: TGTGCCAGCAGTGACGGGGACAGGGGTCCGTACTCTACGCAGTATTTT.

The chain is built from TRBV5-6 and TRBJ2-7; 9 nucleotides align to TRBD2. Germline trimming cut 0 bases from V and 2 bases from J; bases unmatched to any gene: 12. Germline V gene data show CDR1 as SGHDT and CDR2 as YYEEEE. The CDR3 has 18 amino acids. The CDR3 region has the DNA TGTGCCAGCAGCTTGGATAGTAGCGGGAGATCAGGGGCCTACGAGCAGTACTTC. Translating it yields CASSLDSSGRSGAYEQYF.

This chain uses TRBV19 with TRBJ2-7, with a possible D match to TRBD2 (6 bases). Trimming took off 6 bases at V and 0 bases at J, with 12 bases between the two ends. The germline V gene has CDR1 LNHDA and CDR2 SQIVND (reference sequence). The CDR3 loop spans 14 amino acids. The CDR3 sequence: CASRRDLSSYEQYF. As DNA, the CDR3 is TGTGCCAGTAGACGGGACTTGAGCTCCTACGAGCAGTACTTC. Together with reference TRBV19 and TRBJ2-7, the CDR3 gives the full variable domain: DGGITQSPKYLFRKEGQNVTLSCEQNLNHDAMYWYRQDPGQGLRLIYYSQIVNDFQKGDIAEGYSVSREKKESFPLTVTSAQKNPTAFYLCASRRDLSSYEQYFGPGTRLTVT.

The DNA of the CDR3 is TGTGCCAGCAGCTTACGGACTGGAGGGACAGATACGCAGTATTTT. It specifies CASSLRTGGTDTQYF. The chain recombines TRBV7-3 with TRBJ2-3, with a possible D match to TRBD2 (6 bases). Deletions cut 2 bases from V and 3 bases from J, with 12 bases between. The V gene's germline CDR1 is SGHTA and CDR2 FQGTGA. There are 15 residues in the CDR3.

This clone appeared a single time. The same CDR3 arises from other DNA sequences in this sample as well. The rearrangement joins TRBV5-4 to TRBJ2-7; 8 nucleotides line up with TRBD1. Germline V lookup: CDR1 SGHNT, CDR2 YYREEE (reference sequence). CDR3 length: 14 amino acids. Trimming at V came to 3 bases and at J to 0 bases, leaving 2 bases not matched to a gene. The CDR3 DNA reads TGTGCCAGCAGCTCAGGGACAGGCTCCTACGAGCAGTACTTC. Translation gives CASSSGTGSYEQYF.

This chain joins TRBV30 and TRBJ2-7; 7 bases align to TRBD1. Unmatched junction bases numbered 3, after V lost 3 bases and J lost 7 bases. Germline CDR1 reads GTSNPN; CDR2 reads SVGIG (reference sequence). The CDR3 contains 11 residues. CDR3 sequence reads: CAWRTGLEQYF. The CDR3 region has the DNA TGTGCCTGGAGGACAGGGCTTGAGCAGTACTTC.

The rearrangement uses TRBV4-3 and TRBJ2-2, with 8 nucleotides matching TRBD2. Germline V gene sequence: CDR1 LGHNA, CDR2 YSLEER. The CDR3 totals 15 residues. The J segment lost 0 bases and the V segment lost 5 bases, leaving 2 bases of the junction unmatched. DNA of the CDR3: TGCGCCAGCAGCTTGACTAGCGCGAACACCGGGGAGCTGTTTTTT. Translation: CASSLTSANTGELFF.

The chain couples TRBV5-5 to TRBJ2-7; 10 bases agree with TRBD2. CDR1 SGHKS and CDR2 YYEKEE come from the germline V gene (reference sequence). With 1 base clipped from V and 3 bases from J, the junction kept 4 bases outside the gene matches. The CDR3 covers 15 residues. This CDR3 is CASSLRAGGDYEQYF. CDR3 bases: TGTGCCAGCAGCTTGAGAGCGGGAGGGGACTACGAGCAGTACTTC.

The CDR3 nucleotides read TGTGCCAGTAGTCTCCCGGGTCTTCGTTACGAGCAGTACTTC. Its translation is CASSLPGLRYEQYF. This chain connects TRBV19 to TRBJ2-7, with no clear D. The V and J ends lost 5 bases and 4 bases respectively, with 15 bases between them. CDR1 is LNHDA and CDR2 is SQIVND in the germline V gene (reference sequence). The CDR3 loop spans 14 amino acids.

The chain links TRBV30 to TRBJ1-2; the match to TRBD1 covers 9 bases. The germline gives CDR1 GTSNPN, CDR2 SVGIG (reference sequence). J lost 2 bases, V lost 3 bases, and 7 bases had no gene match. The CDR3 extends over 15 amino acids. The CDR3 sequence is CAWSPSGQGNYGYTF. DNA for the CDR3: TGTGCCTGGAGCCCGTCGGGACAGGGAAACTATGGCTACACCTTC.

This rearrangement joins TRBV7-2 to TRBJ2-7, with 9 bases matching TRBD2. This CDR3 is 15 amino acids long. Trimming cost V 4 bases and J 2 bases; bases outside gene matches: 6. Germline CDR1 reads SGHTA; CDR2 reads FQGNSA. The CDR3 here is CASSSTSGSAYEQYF. In DNA form, the CDR3 reads TGTGCCAGCAGCTCCACTAGCGGGTCAGCCTACGAGCAGTACTTC.

This clone came up a few times. V gene TRBV7-9 combines with J gene TRBJ1-4; tentative D call: TRBD1 (5 bases). The CDR3 has 13 amino acids. Per the germline V gene, CDR1 is SEHNR and CDR2 is FQNEAQ (reference sequence). The germline V and J ends were trimmed by 5 bases and 8 bases, with 12 bases remaining between them. The CDR3 spells CASSRAGGEKLFF. For the CDR3, the DNA is TGTGCCAGCAGCCGAGCGGGGGGGGAAAAACTGTTTTTT.

The V call is TRBV21-1, the J call TRBJ2-7; the table's D gene call, TRBD1, was not cross checked with the DNA. TRBV21-1 constitutes a pseudogene. The CDR3 totals 15 residues. CDR3: CASSKGGHRFYEQYF. The CDR3 nucleotides are TGTGCCAGCAGCAAAGGAGGACACCGGTTCTACGAGCAGTACTTC.

This clone was observed a few times. This chain connects TRBV2 to TRBJ1-3, with TRBD1 matching 9 bases. Germline lookup yields CDR1 SNHLY and CDR2 FYNNEI. The CDR3 extends over 15 amino acids. After removal of 6 bases from V and 4 bases from J, the junction contained 7 bases not matched to a gene. Here the CDR3 DNA reads TGTGCCAGCAGCTCAACGGGACAGGGAGGAAACACCATATATTTT. Translating it yields CASSSTGQGGNTIYF.

DNA for the CDR3: TGTGCCAGCAGCGTATCTAGAGCCGTCGCAGATACGCAGTATTTT. This gives the protein CASSVSRAVADTQYF. This chain uses TRBV5-6 with TRBJ2-3, with D unclear. The CDR3 sequence is 15 residues long. Per the germline V gene, CDR1 is SGHDT and CDR2 is YYEEEE. Trimming removed 4 bases at V and 4 bases at J, with 16 bases between.